This T cell receptor beta chain was retrieved from a study of T cell responses to AZD1222 COVID-19 vaccine. Clones were read by immunoSEQ multiplex PCR, and TCRdb kept only the in-frame ones, dropping some. Among some 150,000 clones listed, 90% were seen once. This clone was counted a few times. This sample comprised peripheral blood, obtained on day 0 of AZD1222 vaccination. The TCR comes from an adult in good health.

The CDR3 protein is CASSSRTGRLSYGYTF. CDR3 bases: TGTGCCAGCAGCTCCCGGACGGGCAGATTATCCTATGGCTACACCTTC. This chain joins TRBV7-9 and TRBJ1-2; D remains unclear. CDR3 length equals 16 residues. Germline V gives CDR1 SEHNR, CDR2 FQNEAQ (reference sequence). V was trimmed by 4 bases and J by 4 bases, leaving 19 bases between them.